Listed below are T cell receptor beta chains from one sample, sequenced in a study of CD8 T cells in ankylosing spondylitis. TCRdb reanalysed the 5' RACE reads using MiXCR and keeps one entry per CDR3 protein. Among approximately 400,000 distinct CDR3 sequences listed, roughly a sixth were seen once. Sequences were obtained from blood, either unsorted or a sorted T cell fraction (not recorded which). The receptors come from a male donor with ankylosing spondylitis. Both conserved end residues are part of each CDR3. The D gene is left open where the match is weak. A clone size is listed for some rows: how often the clone was seen (once, few, many), or a class if it is expanded.

d_call: TRBD2; clone_size: few; j_call: TRBJ2-5; v_call: TRBV9; cdr3_aa: CASSVRASGGQGETQYF; cdr3_nt: TGTGCCAGCAGCGTAAGGGCTAGCGGGGGCCAGGGAGAGACCCAGTACTTC
d_call: .; clone_size: few; j_call: TRBJ2-1; v_call: TRBV20-1; cdr3_aa: CSGVSSSYNEQFF; cdr3_nt: TGCAGTGGAGTATCGTCCTCCTACAATGAGCAGTTCTTC
d_call: .; clone_size: .; j_call: TRBJ2-1; v_call: TRBV19; cdr3_aa: CASSISGLNPGSYNEQFF; cdr3_nt: TGTGCCAGTAGCATCTCGGGACTCAACCCCGGCTCCTACAATGAGCAGTTCTTC
d_call: TRBD1; clone_size: few; j_call: TRBJ1-1; v_call: TRBV20-1; cdr3_aa: CSAMSGTGGRNTEAFF; cdr3_nt: TGCAGTGCGATGTCCGGGACAGGGGGCCGGAACACTGAAGCTTTCTTT
d_call: TRBD2; clone_size: many; j_call: TRBJ2-1; v_call: TRBV29-1; cdr3_aa: CSVARAGVEFF; cdr3_nt: TGCAGCGTTGCACGAGCGGGAGTTGAGTTCTTC
d_call: .; clone_size: .; j_call: TRBJ2-7; v_call: TRBV20-1; cdr3_aa: CSASLGSRSYEQYF; cdr3_nt: TGCAGTGCTAGTTTAGGGAGCCGATCCTACGAGCAGTACTTC
d_call: .; clone_size: once; j_call: TRBJ1-1; v_call: TRBV5-1; cdr3_aa: CASSLGGEVGTEAFF; cdr3_nt: TGCGCCAGCAGCTTGGGGGGGGAGGTTGGCACTGAAGCTTTCTTT
d_call: .; clone_size: .; j_call: TRBJ2-7; v_call: TRBV16; cdr3_aa: CASSQNRLGEQYF; cdr3_nt: TGTGCCAGCAGCCAAAACAGGTTGGGCGAGCAGTACTTC
d_call: .; clone_size: few; j_call: TRBJ2-1; v_call: TRBV3-1; cdr3_aa: CASSPVYGGNNEQFF; cdr3_nt: TGTGCCAGCAGCCCTGTATACGGGGGAAACAATGAGCAGTTCTTC
d_call: .; clone_size: many; j_call: TRBJ2-1; v_call: TRBV24-1; cdr3_aa: CATSVPSTLGNEQFF; cdr3_nt: TGTGCCACCAGTGTCCCCTCCACACTAGGCAATGAGCAGTTCTTC
d_call: TRBD1; clone_size: .; j_call: TRBJ2-1; v_call: TRBV5-1; cdr3_aa: CASSPGQGAWNEQFF; cdr3_nt: TGCGCCAGCAGCCCCGGACAGGGGGCGTGGAATGAGCAGTTCTTC
d_call: TRBD1; clone_size: .; j_call: TRBJ1-2; v_call: TRBV11-2; cdr3_aa: CASSQTDRDYGYTF; cdr3_nt: TGTGCCAGCAGCCAAACCGACAGGGACTATGGCTACACCTTC
d_call: .; clone_size: .; j_call: TRBJ2-5; v_call: TRBV11-3; cdr3_aa: CASTKGGQQIETQYF; cdr3_nt: TGTGCCAGCACTAAGGGTGGACAGCAGATAGAGACCCAGTACTTC
d_call: .; clone_size: few; j_call: TRBJ1-5; v_call: TRBV12-3/TRBV12-4; cdr3_aa: CASSPEGLGNQPQHF; cdr3_nt: TGTGCCAGCAGCCCGGAAGGGCTGGGCAATCAGCCCCAGCATTTT
d_call: TRBD1; clone_size: .; j_call: TRBJ1-3; v_call: TRBV7-2; cdr3_aa: CASSLGTGANTIYF; cdr3_nt: TGTGCCAGCAGCTTAGGGACAGGAGCAAACACCATATATTTT
d_call: .; clone_size: .; j_call: TRBJ2-5; v_call: TRBV5-4; cdr3_aa: CASSSQGMETQYF; cdr3_nt: TGTGCCAGCAGCTCTCAGGGGATGGAGACCCAGTACTTC
d_call: TRBD1; clone_size: few; j_call: TRBJ2-1; v_call: TRBV5-1; cdr3_aa: CASSLLQGDRNEQFF; cdr3_nt: TGCGCCAGCAGCTTGCTTCAGGGGGATCGCAATGAGCAGTTCTTC
d_call: .; clone_size: .; j_call: TRBJ2-7; v_call: TRBV29-1; cdr3_aa: CSVVHSSYEQYF; cdr3_nt: TGCAGCGTTGTTCACAGCTCCTACGAGCAGTACTTC
d_call: .; clone_size: few; j_call: TRBJ2-1; v_call: TRBV20-1; cdr3_aa: CSARDSLGKHEQFF; cdr3_nt: TGCAGTGCTAGAGATAGCCTGGGAAAGCATGAGCAGTTCTTC
d_call: TRBD1; clone_size: many; j_call: TRBJ1-5; v_call: TRBV4-1; cdr3_aa: CASSQADRGFQPQHF; cdr3_nt: TGCGCCAGCAGCCAAGCTGACAGGGGGTTTCAGCCCCAGCATTTT
d_call: .; clone_size: few; j_call: TRBJ1-6; v_call: TRBV20-1; cdr3_aa: CSARDESRGENSPLHF; cdr3_nt: TGCAGTGCTAGAGATGAATCGAGGGGGGAAAATTCACCCCTCCACTTT
d_call: TRBD1; clone_size: many; j_call: TRBJ2-5; v_call: TRBV5-1; cdr3_aa: CASSSQGAGETQYF; cdr3_nt: TGCGCCAGCAGCTCTCAGGGGGCGGGAGAGACCCAGTACTTC
d_call: .; clone_size: .; j_call: TRBJ2-2; v_call: TRBV3-1; cdr3_aa: CASSHSGTGELFF; cdr3_nt: TGTGCCAGCAGCCATTCAGGGACCGGGGAGCTGTTTTTT
d_call: TRBD1; clone_size: few; j_call: TRBJ2-5; v_call: TRBV7-2; cdr3_aa: CASSSYGQGETQYF; cdr3_nt: TGTGCCAGCAGCTCGTACGGACAGGGGGAGACCCAGTACTTC
d_call: TRBD2; clone_size: many; j_call: TRBJ2-7; v_call: TRBV15; cdr3_aa: CATSSTSGLNYEQYF; cdr3_nt: TGTGCCACCAGCAGCACTAGCGGGTTAAACTACGAGCAGTACTTC
d_call: .; clone_size: many; j_call: TRBJ1-1; v_call: TRBV12-3/TRBV12-4; cdr3_aa: CASSWGGGSGEAFF; cdr3_nt: TGTGCCAGCAGTTGGGGCGGGGGATCGGGCGAAGCTTTCTTT
d_call: TRBD2; clone_size: .; j_call: TRBJ2-2; v_call: TRBV5-1; cdr3_aa: CASSLATSGISNTGELFF; cdr3_nt: TGCGCCAGCAGCTTGGCGACTAGCGGGATTTCGAACACCGGGGAGCTGTTTTTT
d_call: .; clone_size: .; j_call: TRBJ2-7; v_call: TRBV12-3/TRBV12-4; cdr3_aa: CASSLRQKGEQYF; cdr3_nt: TGTGCCAGCAGTCTTCGACAGAAAGGAGAGCAGTACTTC
d_call: .; clone_size: .; j_call: TRBJ2-6; v_call: TRBV7-3; cdr3_aa: CASSLRSGAGANVLTF; cdr3_nt: TGTGCCAGCAGCTTACGATCCGGGGCTGGGGCCAACGTCCTGACTTTC
d_call: .; clone_size: few; j_call: TRBJ1-1; v_call: TRBV7-9; cdr3_aa: CASSLRGGETEAFF; cdr3_nt: TGTGCCAGCAGCTTACGGGGGGGGGAGACTGAAGCTTTCTTT
d_call: TRBD1; clone_size: many; j_call: TRBJ1-2; v_call: TRBV12-3/TRBV12-4; cdr3_aa: CASSPGQALRGYTF; cdr3_nt: TGTGCCAGCAGTCCGGGACAGGCATTGAGAGGCTACACCTTC
d_call: TRBD1; clone_size: few; j_call: TRBJ1-5; v_call: TRBV11-1; cdr3_aa: CASSLYSAGGRSNQPQHF; cdr3_nt: TGTGCCAGCAGCCTGTATTCTGCAGGGGGCAGGAGCAATCAGCCCCAGCATTTT
d_call: .; clone_size: few; j_call: TRBJ2-7; v_call: TRBV20-1; cdr3_aa: CSASSQKSYEQYF; cdr3_nt: TGCAGTGCTAGCTCACAGAAATCCTACGAGCAGTACTTC
d_call: TRBD2; clone_size: .; j_call: TRBJ2-7; v_call: TRBV6-2/TRBV6-3; cdr3_aa: CASSYFRLADHEQYF; cdr3_nt: TGTGCCAGCAGTTACTTTCGGCTAGCGGACCACGAGCAGTACTTC
d_call: .; clone_size: few; j_call: TRBJ2-1; v_call: TRBV5-1; cdr3_aa: CASSLAVSRDNEQFF; cdr3_nt: TGCGCCAGCAGCTTGGCCGTCTCGCGGGACAATGAGCAGTTCTTC
d_call: TRBD2; clone_size: few; j_call: TRBJ2-3; v_call: TRBV2; cdr3_aa: CATLRTRSTDTQYF; cdr3_nt: TGTGCCACCTTGCGGACTAGGAGCACAGATACGCAGTATTTT
d_call: TRBD1; clone_size: .; j_call: TRBJ2-5; v_call: TRBV7-9; cdr3_aa: CASSLTIVTGEAETQYF; cdr3_nt: TGTGCCAGCAGCTTAACGATAGTGACAGGGGAGGCAGAGACCCAGTACTTC